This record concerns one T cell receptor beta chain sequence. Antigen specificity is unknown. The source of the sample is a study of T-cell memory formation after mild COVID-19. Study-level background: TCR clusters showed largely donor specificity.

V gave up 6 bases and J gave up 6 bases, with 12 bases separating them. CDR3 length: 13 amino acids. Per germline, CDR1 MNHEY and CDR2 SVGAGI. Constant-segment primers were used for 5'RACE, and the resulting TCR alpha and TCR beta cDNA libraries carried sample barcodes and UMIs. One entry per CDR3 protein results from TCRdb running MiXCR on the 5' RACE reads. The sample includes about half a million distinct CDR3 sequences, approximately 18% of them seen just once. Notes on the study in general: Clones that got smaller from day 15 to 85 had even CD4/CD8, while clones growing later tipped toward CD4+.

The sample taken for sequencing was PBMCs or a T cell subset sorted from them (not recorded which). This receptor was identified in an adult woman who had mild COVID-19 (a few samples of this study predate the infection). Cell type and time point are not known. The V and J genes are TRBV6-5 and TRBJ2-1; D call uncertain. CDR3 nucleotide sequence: TGTGCCAGCAGAAGAACCCGAACCAATGAGCAGTTCTTC. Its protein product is CASRRTRTNEQFF.